This entry lists 20 T cell receptor beta chains sequenced from one sample in a study of metastatic and nonmetastatic thyroid tumors. TCRdb reprocessed the PCR reads using MiXCR. The data hold 30,000 to 35,000 clones, with about 20% observed a single time. Until they underwent thyroid surgery, no patient had received any treatment. The sample taken for sequencing was tumor tissue. All receptors come from a male donor with papillary thyroid cancer or a benign thyroid nodule (not recorded which). Some clones in this sample may be carry-over from other donors' samples.

Remarks on this clone: At one boundary the junction diverges from the germline segment, which might be a read error. The CDR3 loop reads CATSDGLAGRPGRTDTQYF. In nucleotides, the CDR3 is TGTGCCACCAGTGACGGACTAGCGGGACGCCCGGGTCGCACAGATACTCAGTATTTT. The chain joins TRBV24-1 to TRBJ2-3; 12 nucleotides match TRBD2. This CDR3 spans 19 amino acids. Germline loops: CDR1 KGHDR, CDR2 SFDVKD.

A word on this clone: It is likely a read error, because the conserved phenylalanine at the end of the CDR3 is missing. The DNA is omitted, as the CDR3 cannot be located on it reliably, and the CDR3 follows TCRdb's listing. This sequence joins TRBV20-1 and TRBJ2-5. Germline-derived CDR1 and CDR2 are DFQATT and SNEGSKA (reference sequence). The CDR3 totals 12 residues, both ends included. CDR3: CSARKLDETKYL.

This clone is classed as medium-sized. The gene calls are TRBV20-1 and TRBJ2-7, with TRBD1 as a possible D gene (6 bases). The CDR3 contains 14 residues. CDR1 is DFQATT, CDR2 SNEGSKA, per germline (reference sequence). V gave up 2 bases and J gave up 3 bases, with 14 bases separating them. The CDR3, as DNA: TGCAGTGCTAGAATCCGAGACAGGTACTACGAGCAGTACTTC. This translates into CSARIRDRYYEQYF.

This clone was seen at least ten times. The chain links TRBV28 to TRBJ2-1, with 13 positions matching TRBD2. V was pared by 8 bases and J by 10 bases, with 8 bases of the junction left unmatched. The CDR3 has 14 residues. Germline CDR1 is MDHEN and CDR2 is SYDVKM. CDR3 loop: CASRTSGSLEEQFF. The CDR3 nucleotides read TGTGCCAGCCGGACTAGCGGGAGTCTCGAAGAGCAGTTCTTC.

This clone has ten or more counts. This chain connects TRBV14 to TRBJ2-1, with 11 positions matching TRBD1. The CDR3 is made up of 16 amino acids. Germline assignment: CDR1 SGHDN and CDR2 FVKESK. The ends lost 3 bases at V and 12 bases at J; junction bases unmatched: 13. The DNA of the CDR3 is TGTGCCAGCAGCCAGGAGTGGACAGGGGGCATAGGTGGGCAGTTCTTC. This gives the protein CASSQEWTGGIGGQFF.

This clone was observed many times. A read error is possible here, since a much larger clone lies one base away. This chain connects TRBV19 to TRBJ2-7; perhaps TRBD2 as D (5 bases). Germline V gene data show CDR1 as LNHDA and CDR2 as SQIVND (reference sequence). The CDR3 has 13 amino acids. Deletions cut 3 bases from V and 8 bases from J, with 14 bases between. For the CDR3, the DNA is TGTGCCAGTAGTATTTCTGGAGGAATCAAGCAGTACTTC. Residues: CASSISGGIKQYF.

The CDR3 nucleotides are TGTGCCAGCAGCTCCCTCGCGGACAGGGCGAACACCGGGGAGCTGTTTTTT. It translates to CASSSLADRANTGELFF. The chain combines TRBV11-2 with TRBJ2-2; TRBD1 aligns across 8 bases. Trimming took 4 bases from V and 0 from J; bases not matched to a gene: 7. The CDR3 spans 17 residues. CDR1 SGHAT and CDR2 FQNNGV come from the germline V gene.

This clone occurred many times. This chain connects TRBV14 to TRBJ2-3, with D perhaps TRBD1 (5 bases). Germline loops: CDR1 SGHDN, CDR2 FVKESK. V lost 2 bases to trimming and J lost 4 bases, with 7 bases between them. The CDR3 length is 13 residues. The CDR3 DNA reads as TGTGCCAGCAGCCAACCAGGGCCAGATACGCAGTATTTT. This encodes CASSQPGPDTQYF.

As DNA, the CDR3 is TGTGCCAGCAGCCCCTCAGTGGCGGCCTCCTACAATGAGCAGTTCTTC. This gives the protein CASSPSVAASYNEQFF. The chain carries TRBV11-2 and TRBJ2-1; no definite D call. Germline assignment: CDR1 SGHAT and CDR2 FQNNGV. Trimming cost V 5 bases and J 0 bases, with 14 bases left between them. The CDR3 loop spans 16 amino acids.

In this sample, this clone turned up many times. The chain joins TRBV5-1 to TRBJ2-7; TRBD1 aligns across 7 bases. Trimming removed 1 base from V and 2 bases from J; junction bases left unmatched: 6. The germline CDR1 and CDR2 sequences are SGHRS and YFSETQ. This CDR3 contains 15 residues. CDR3 in amino acids: CASSLWTGSAYEQYF. CDR3 nucleotides: TGCGCCAGCAGCTTGTGGACAGGCTCTGCCTACGAGCAGTACTTC.

The J gene is TRBJ2-6, the V gene TRBV20-1, with TRBD1 matching over 7 bases. There are 17 residues in the CDR3. Germline assignment: CDR1 DFQATT and CDR2 SNEGSKA (reference sequence). Trimming removed 5 bases from V and 8 bases from J; junction bases left unmatched: 18. CDR3 DNA sequence: TGCAGTGCTGAGGACAGGTTACGAATCTCTTGGTCCAACGTCCTGACTTTC. Protein product: CSAEDRLRISWSNVLTF.

This clone was counted only a few times. V and J are TRBV20-1 and TRBJ2-1; a weak D match, TRBD1 (5 bases). The germline V gene encodes CDR1 DFQATT and CDR2 SNEGSKA (reference sequence). V lost 7 bases and J 0 bases, leaving 16 bases between the germline ends. This CDR3 spans 15 amino acids. CDR3 region: CSVHTTEISYNEQFF. The CDR3 nucleotides read TGCAGTGTACACACGACAGAGATCTCCTACAATGAGCAGTTCTTC.

This clone appeared many times. V gene TRBV5-1 combines with J gene TRBJ1-1; TRBD1 matches at 12 bases. This CDR3 is 15 amino acids long. Germline V gene lookup returns CDR1 SGHRS and CDR2 YFSETQ. V trimming: 2 bases; J trimming: 6 bases; junction bases outside the gene matches: 5. The CDR3 spells CASSFGTGGRSEAFF. CDR3 coding DNA: TGCGCCAGCAGCTTTGGGACAGGGGGCAGGTCTGAAGCTTTCTTT.

V is TRBV11-3 and J is TRBJ2-1, with 7 bases matching TRBD2. The germline gives CDR1 SGHNT, CDR2 YENEEA. The CDR3 extends over 14 amino acids. Germline trimming cut 3 bases from V and 5 bases from J; bases unmatched to any gene: 4. The CDR3 is CASSFAGVDNEQFF. In nucleotides, the CDR3 is TGTGCCAGCAGCTTCGCGGGAGTAGACAATGAGCAGTTCTTC.

This clone was seen many times. The CDR3: CASSDVNEKLFF. CDR3 nucleotides: TGCGCCAGCAGCGACGTTAATGAAAAACTGTTTTTT. This chain joins TRBV4-3 and TRBJ1-4; D call uncertain. Germline CDR1 reads LGHNA; CDR2 reads YSLEER. V gave up 5 bases and J gave up 4 bases, with 5 bases separating them. The CDR3 is 12 amino acids.

This clone has a handful of counts. The CDR3 loop is CATSDFGYEQYF. The CDR3 nucleotides read TGTGCCACCAGTGATTTCGGGTACGAGCAGTACTTC. The V and J genes are TRBV24-1 and TRBJ2-7; D is undetermined. The CDR3 extends over 12 amino acids. Germline CDR1 reads KGHDR; CDR2 reads SFDVKD. Trimming took off 1 base at V and 4 bases at J, with 4 bases between the two ends.

At least ten counts were recorded for this clone. The chain carries TRBV2 and TRBJ2-1; no clear D gene. CDR3 length equals 15 residues. Deletions cut 4 bases from V and 4 bases from J, with 14 bases between. The germline gives CDR1 SNHLY, CDR2 FYNNEI. The CDR3 region is CASSVTGMKYNEQFF. The CDR3 nucleotides are TGTGCCAGCAGTGTCACTGGGATGAAATACAATGAGCAGTTCTTC.

The V call is TRBV3-1, the J call TRBJ2-7, with D unclear. Trimming shortened V by 3 bases and J by 2 bases, and 5 bases separated the two germline ends. This CDR3 region has 12 residues. Looked up from germline, CDR1 is LGHDT and CDR2 is YNNKEL (reference sequence). This chain's CDR3 is CASSHAPYEQYF. The CDR3 DNA reads as TGTGCCAGCAGCCATGCTCCCTACGAGCAGTACTTC.

This clone is medium-sized within its sample. This rearrangement joins TRBV20-1 to TRBJ2-7; no reliable D call. The CDR3 loop spans 10 amino acids. The germline gives CDR1 DFQATT, CDR2 SNEGSKA (reference sequence). V lost 4 bases and J lost 1, with 2 bases in between. The CDR3 DNA sequence: TGCAGTGCTAAGTCCTACGAGCAGTACTTC. This encodes CSAKSYEQYF.

CDR3 nucleotides: TGTGCCAGCAGCACCGAGGGGAACGAGCAGTACTTC. Residues: CASSTEGNEQYF. The chain recombines TRBV11-2 with TRBJ2-7; D is tentatively TRBD1 or TRBD2 (5 bases each). The germline V gene encodes CDR1 SGHAT and CDR2 FQNNGV. This CDR3 region has 12 residues. The V and J ends lost 5 bases and 5 bases respectively, with 10 bases between them.